This TCR beta chain was documented in a study of blood T cell repertoires in COVID-19. Study-level information: Researchers got acute and convalescent COVID-19 samples from the United States, Italy and Spain.

Only in-frame clones appear in the TCRdb table, and some are missing; sequencing was by immunoSEQ multiplex PCR. The table includes 60,000 to 80,000 clones, approximately 88% detected once. The receptor's source is a middle-aged man with active COVID-19. Source material: peripheral blood.

CDR3 in DNA: TGTGCCAGCAGCTTAACTTCGACGGAGCACTATGGCTACACCTTC. It translates to CASSLTSTEHYGYTF. The rearrangement links TRBV7-2 to TRBJ1-2, with D uncertain. Germline V gene sequence: CDR1 SGHTA, CDR2 FQGNSA. V lost 2 bases and J 3 bases, leaving 13 bases between the germline ends. The CDR3 has 15 residues. Using reference TRBV7-2 and TRBJ1-2 for the parts outside the CDR3, the full variable domain is GAGVSQSPSNKVTEKGKDVELRCDPISGHTALYWYRQSLGQGLEFLIYFQGNSAPDKSGLPSDRFSAERTGGSVSTLTIQRTQQEDSAVYLCASSLTSTEHYGYTFGSGTRLTVV.